At least ten counts were recorded for the clone carrying this T cell receptor beta chain. Researchers attached unique molecular identifiers to individual cDNA molecules. TCRdb itself ran the 5' RACE reads through MiXCR, one entry per CDR3 protein. This table has tens of thousands of distinct CDR3 sequences, 9.5% to 15% appearing once. These data originate in a study of early T cells in non-severe SARS-CoV-2 infection. V was clipped by 2 bases and J by 2 bases; unmatched bases: 7. The CDR3 runs 16 residues. Germline V gene data show CDR1 as MDHEN and CDR2 as SYDVKM. The sequence derives from an adult who was a healthcare worker with PCR-confirmed SARS-CoV-2 infection or an uninfected control (not recorded which). This chain uses TRBV28 with TRBJ2-7; TRBD2 matches at 9 bases. Sequences were obtained from whole blood. The DNA for the CDR3 is TGTGCCAGCAGTTTAACGCGGACTAGCGCGACCTACGAGCAGTACTTC. It specifies CASSLTRTSATYEQYF.